Below are 17 T cell receptor beta chains sequenced from a single sample in a study of cytotoxic CD8 clonotypes in ibrutinib-treated CLL. The data were produced by immunoSEQ multiplex PCR, yet TCRdb's version contains in-frame clones alone and is incomplete. Of some 130,000 clones listed, approximately 85% are singletons. The sample in question was PBMCs, obtained after 24 months of ibrutinib treatment. The receptors derive from a human donor with chronic lymphocytic leukemia.

The gene calls are TRBV15 and TRBJ1-1; D is ambiguous. Germline assignment: CDR1 LNHNV and CDR2 YYDKDF (reference sequence). Trimming shortened V by 3 bases and J by 0 bases, and 5 bases separated the two germline ends. The CDR3 consists of 13 residues. The CDR3 here is CATSSRMNTEAFF. The CDR3 DNA sequence: TGTGCCACCAGCAGTAGGATGAACACTGAAGCTTTCTTT.

The chain uses TRBV5-4 and TRBJ2-3; 10 bases are shared with TRBD2. CDR3 length equals 15 residues. In germline, CDR1 is SGHNT, CDR2 YYREEE (reference sequence). V gave up 3 bases and J gave up 1 base; unmatched junction bases: 2. The DNA for the CDR3 is TGTGCCAGCAGCTCCGGACTAGCGGGCACAGATACGCAGTATTTT. Translation gives CASSSGLAGTDTQYF.

The rearrangement links TRBV28 to TRBJ1-4; D is ambiguous. Germline V gives CDR1 MDHEN, CDR2 SYDVKM. V shed 5 bases and J shed 3 bases, with 10 bases lying between them. CDR3 length: 14 residues. CDR3 amino acids: CASSTQRANEKLFF. The CDR3 DNA sequence: TGTGCCAGCAGTACTCAGCGGGCTAATGAAAAACTGTTTTTT. Together with reference TRBV28 and TRBJ1-4, the CDR3 gives the full variable domain: DVKVTQSSRYLVKRTGEKVFLECVQDMDHENMFWYRQDPGLGLRLIYFSYDVKMKEKGDIPEGYSVSREKKERFSLILESASTNQTSMYLCASSTQRANEKLFFGSGTQLSVL.

The chain joins TRBV25-1 to TRBJ1-3; D unclear. In germline, CDR1 is MGHDK, CDR2 SYGVNS. Trimming shortened V by 0 bases and J by 0 bases, and 6 bases separated the two germline ends. The CDR3 totals 15 residues. The CDR3 loop is CASSEYGSSGNTIYF. The CDR3 DNA reads as TGTGCCAGCAGTGAATATGGGTCCTCTGGAAACACCATATATTTT.

Written as DNA, the CDR3 is TGTGCCAGCAGCACTGGGTACTCTGGAAACACCATATATTTT. Its translation is CASSTGYSGNTIYF. The rearrangement joins TRBV5-6 to TRBJ1-3; D is uncertain. Germline CDR1 and CDR2: SGHDT and YYEEEE. The CDR3 runs to 14 residues. Trimming removed 4 bases at V and 0 bases at J, with 8 bases between.

V and J are TRBV28 and TRBJ2-7, with 7 bases lining up with TRBD2. The CDR3 totals 14 residues. CDR1 is MDHEN and CDR2 is SYDVKM in the germline V gene. V lost 7 bases to trimming and J lost 4 bases; unmatched junction nucleotides: 10. The DNA of the CDR3 is TGTGCCAGCACCCTGGGGGGGGTGAAGTACGAGCAGTACTTC. The encoded protein is CASTLGGVKYEQYF.

J is TRBJ2-3 and V is TRBV27, with 14 nucleotides matching TRBD2. CDR1 is MNHEY and CDR2 is SMNVEV in the germline V gene (reference sequence). The CDR3 has 16 amino acids. V was clipped by 10 bases and J by 0 bases; unmatched bases: 6. As DNA, the CDR3 is TGTGCCACAGGGGGGACTAGCGGGAGTAGCACAGATACGCAGTATTTT. Translation: CATGGTSGSSTDTQYF.

The chain couples TRBV27 to TRBJ2-1; 8 nucleotides match TRBD1. V lost 7 bases to trimming and J lost 8 bases; unmatched junction nucleotides: 10. Looked up from germline, CDR1 is MNHEY and CDR2 is SMNVEV (reference sequence). This CDR3 has 14 amino acids. Here the CDR3 reads CASTLDRAKHEQFF. In DNA form, the CDR3 reads TGTGCCAGCACCCTGGACAGGGCGAAACATGAGCAGTTCTTC.

V gene TRBV9 combines with J gene TRBJ2-2; D may match TRBD1 or TRBD2 (6 bases each). Trimming removed 6 bases from V and 2 bases from J, with 20 bases in between. CDR3 length: 17 residues. CDR1 and CDR2 from the germline V gene are SGDLS and YYNGEE. CDR3 region: CASNTPGEGGNTGELFF. The CDR3 bases are TGTGCCAGCAACACACCGGGAGAAGGGGGAAACACCGGGGAGCTGTTTTTT.

This clone is a singleton in its sample. The chain joins TRBV27 to TRBJ1-2, with D possibly being TRBD1 (5 bases). CDR3 length: 15 amino acids. The germline V gene encodes CDR1 MNHEY and CDR2 SMNVEV (reference sequence). Trimming pared 5 bases from V and 6 bases from J, leaving 19 bases between. CDR3 loop: CASSPGWGRTDGYTF. DNA of the CDR3: TGTGCCAGCAGTCCTGGCTGGGGGAGGACCGATGGCTACACCTTC.

The V call is TRBV2, the J call TRBJ2-1, with D perhaps TRBD1 (6 bases). Germline V gene lookup returns CDR1 SNHLY and CDR2 FYNNEI. The ends were cut back, 8 bases at V and 6 bases at J, with 14 bases in the middle. The CDR3 extends over 13 amino acids. The CDR3 DNA follows: TGTGCCAGCGGTAAGGGGGTCCTCAATGAGCAGTTCTTC. Translation gives CASGKGVLNEQFF. Filled out from reference TRBV2 and TRBJ2-1, the complete variable domain reads EPEVTQTPSHQVTQMGQEVILRCVPISNHLYFYWYRQILGQKVEFLVSFYNNEISEKSEIFDDQFSVERPDGSNFTLKIRSTKLEDSAMYFCASGKGVLNEQFFGPGTRLTVL.

The rearrangement uses TRBV7-3 and TRBJ2-2; tentative D call: TRBD2 (6 bases). CDR3 length: 17 residues. Germline V gene data show CDR1 as SGHTA and CDR2 as FQGTGA. Trimming removed 6 bases at V and 4 bases at J, with 21 bases between. CDR3: CASSLPGLSRGTGELFF. CDR3 in DNA: TGTGCCAGCAGTCTCCCCGGGCTGTCGCGGGGCACCGGGGAGCTGTTTTTT.

The chain is built from TRBV7-2 and TRBJ1-5; D gene uncertain. V lost 2 bases, J lost 1 base, and 6 bases lay in between. The CDR3 runs 14 residues. CDR1 SGHTA and CDR2 FQGNSA come from the germline V gene. The CDR3 is CASSLSTSNQPQHF. CDR3 in DNA: TGTGCCAGCAGCTTAAGTACGAGCAATCAGCCCCAGCATTTT.

The V gene is TRBV18, the J gene TRBJ2-1; weak D call: TRBD2 (7 bases). V was shortened by 1 base and J by 10 bases, with 14 bases between the two germline ends. The germline CDR1 and CDR2 sequences are KGHSH and LQKENI. The CDR3 spans 14 residues. The CDR3 reads CASSPLSGGSEQFF. The CDR3 DNA follows: TGTGCCAGCTCACCACTCTCGGGGGGCTCGGAGCAGTTCTTC.

V usage is TRBV29-1 and J usage is TRBJ2-5; the D is unclear. Trimming pared 4 bases from V and 0 bases from J, leaving 9 bases between. This CDR3 contains 13 residues. From germline, CDR1 is SQVTM and CDR2 ANQGSEA. The chain's CDR3 is CSVGLRYQETQYF. As DNA, the CDR3 is TGCAGCGTTGGACTGAGGTACCAAGAGACCCAGTACTTC. The whole variable domain, remainder taken from reference TRBV29-1 and TRBJ2-5, is SAVISQKPSRDICQRGTSLTIQCQVDSQVTMMFWYRQQPGQSLTLIATANQGSEATYESGFVIDKFPISRPNLTFSTLTVSNMSPEDSSIYLCSVGLRYQETQYFGPGTRLLVL.

The table lists this clone with a few counts. V and J are TRBV13 and TRBJ2-4; D is ambiguous. The V gene's germline CDR1 is PRHDT and CDR2 FYEKMQ (reference sequence). The CDR3 runs to 17 residues. With 3 bases removed from V and 2 bases from J, the gap between germline ends came to 17 bases. CDR3 loop: CASSFRLSLHPKNIQYF. DNA for the CDR3: TGTGCCAGCAGCTTCCGCCTCAGCCTTCATCCCAAAAACATTCAGTACTTC.

Here the CDR3 reads CASSPGRGISYEQYF. The CDR3 DNA follows: TGTGCCAGCAGTCCGGGACGGGGAATCTCCTACGAGCAGTACTTC. The V call is TRBV7-9, the J call TRBJ2-7; either TRBD1 or TRBD2 may fit D (5 bases each). Germline lookup yields CDR1 SEHNR and CDR2 FQNEAQ (reference sequence). Trimming removed 6 bases at V and 0 bases at J, with 15 bases between. CDR3 length: 15 amino acids.